This TCR beta chain was profiled in a study of blood T cell repertoires in COVID-19. Study at large: Samples of COVID-19 (acute and convalescent) were obtained from the United States, Italy and Spain. The analysed material was cDNA or gDNA that came from T cells, B-cell-depleted T cells, or PBMCs.

This clone was observed a few times. Original methodology: The authors estimated nucleated cell counts from reference gene primer amplification. Sequencing used immunoSEQ multiplex PCR; TCRdb keeps in-frame clones, though not all of them. V and J calls and clone size are copied from that table; D and trimming were computed from the DNA. Among 120,000 or so clones listed, around 74% were seen once. V dropped 0 bases and J dropped 3; count of bases not matched to a gene: 2. CDR3 length equals 14 residues. Per germline, CDR1 SGHTA and CDR2 FQGNSA. This TCR was sampled from a man in his sixties with acute or convalescent COVID-19. Sample: peripheral blood. The chain joins TRBV7-2 to TRBJ2-7; 7 bases agree with TRBD2. CDR3 coding DNA: TGTGCCAGCAGCTTAGCCCAGCGGGGCTACGAGCAGTACTTC. Its protein is CASSLAQRGYEQYF.